This TCR beta chain was profiled in a study of blood T cell repertoires in COVID-19. Using immunoSEQ multiplex PCR, the repertoire was profiled, and TCRdb retains in-frame clones only, with some absent. In the table there are roughly 250,000 clones, about 85% of which are singletons. Germline V gene data show CDR1 as MGHRA and CDR2 as YSYEKL. The CDR3 spans 15 residues. Losses at the gene ends were 4 bases for V and 4 bases for J; bases not matched to a gene: 10. The receptor comes from a young woman with acute COVID-19. Sequences were obtained from PBMCs or T cells enriched from blood (not recorded which). This chain links TRBV4-1 with TRBJ2-7, with TRBD1 identical over 7 bases. The CDR3 loop reads CASSPDRADWYEQYF. The CDR3 bases are TGCGCCAGCAGCCCAGACAGGGCCGACTGGTACGAGCAGTACTTC.